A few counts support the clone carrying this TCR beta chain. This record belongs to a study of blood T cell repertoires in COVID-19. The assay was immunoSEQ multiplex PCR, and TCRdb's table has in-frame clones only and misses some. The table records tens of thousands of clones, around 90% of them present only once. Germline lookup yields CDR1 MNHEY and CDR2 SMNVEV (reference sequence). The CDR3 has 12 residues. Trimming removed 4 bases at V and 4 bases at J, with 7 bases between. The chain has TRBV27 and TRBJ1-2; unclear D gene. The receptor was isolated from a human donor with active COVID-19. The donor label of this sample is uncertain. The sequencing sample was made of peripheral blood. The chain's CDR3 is CASSSRSYGYTF. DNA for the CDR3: TGTGCCAGCAGTTCACGTAGCTATGGCTACACCTTC.